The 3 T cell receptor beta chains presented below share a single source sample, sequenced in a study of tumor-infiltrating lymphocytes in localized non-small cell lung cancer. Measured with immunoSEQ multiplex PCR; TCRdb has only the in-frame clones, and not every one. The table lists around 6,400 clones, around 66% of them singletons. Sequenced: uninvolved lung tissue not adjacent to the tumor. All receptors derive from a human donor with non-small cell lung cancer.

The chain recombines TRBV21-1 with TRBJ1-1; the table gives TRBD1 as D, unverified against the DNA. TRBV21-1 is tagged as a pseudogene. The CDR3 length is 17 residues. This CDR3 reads CASWTGLRVGLDTEAFF. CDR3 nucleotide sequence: TGTGCCAGTTGGACAGGGCTTCGAGTAGGCCTTGACACTGAAGCTTTCTTT.

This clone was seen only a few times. The CDR3 DNA follows: TGTGCCAGCAGCCGGGCCCCCGGGCTGGAGCAAGAGACCCAGTACTTC. Translated: CASSRAPGLEQETQYF. J is TRBJ2-5 and V is TRBV4-2, with D unresolved. V was trimmed by 4 bases and J by 2 bases, leaving 17 bases between them. CDR3 length: 16 residues. Germline V gives CDR1 LGHNA, CDR2 YNFKEQ.

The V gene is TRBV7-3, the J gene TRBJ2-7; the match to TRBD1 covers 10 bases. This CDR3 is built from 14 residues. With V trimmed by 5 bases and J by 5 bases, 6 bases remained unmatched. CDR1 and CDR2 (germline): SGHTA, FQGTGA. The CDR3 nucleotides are TGTGCCAGCAGCCTAAGGGGACAGGGGAACGAGCAGTACTTC. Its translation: CASSLRGQGNEQYF. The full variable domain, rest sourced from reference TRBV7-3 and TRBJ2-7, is GAGVSQTPSNKVTEKGKYVELRCDPISGHTALYWYRQSLGQGPEFLIYFQGTGAADDSGLPNDRFFAVRPEGSVSTLKIQRTERGDSAVYLCASSLRGQGNEQYFGPGTRLTVT.